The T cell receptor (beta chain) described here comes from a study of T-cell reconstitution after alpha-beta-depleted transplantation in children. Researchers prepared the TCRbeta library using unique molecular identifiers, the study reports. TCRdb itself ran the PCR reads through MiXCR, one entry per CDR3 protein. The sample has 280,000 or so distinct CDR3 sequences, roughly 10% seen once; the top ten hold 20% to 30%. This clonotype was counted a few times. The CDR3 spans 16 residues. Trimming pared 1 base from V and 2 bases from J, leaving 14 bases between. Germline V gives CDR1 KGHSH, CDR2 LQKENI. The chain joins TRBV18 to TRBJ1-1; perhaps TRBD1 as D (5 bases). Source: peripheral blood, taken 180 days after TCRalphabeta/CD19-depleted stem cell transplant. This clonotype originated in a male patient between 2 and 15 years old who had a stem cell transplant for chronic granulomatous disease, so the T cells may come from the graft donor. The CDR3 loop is CASSPQERGVNTEAFF. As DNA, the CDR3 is TGTGCCAGCTCACCACAGGAGAGGGGAGTAAACACTGAAGCTTTCTTT.